This T cell receptor beta chain was profiled in a study of blood T cells in healthy people across ages. Alongside a J-beta primer mix, a sample-barcoded 5' primer served in a second PCR lasting roughly 6 to 12 cycles. Per-sample output comprised a minimum of 2.5 million paired-end reads containing CDR3. TCRdb re-analysed the 5' RACE reads in MiXCR, keeping a single row per CDR3 protein. Of more than 650,000 distinct CDR3 sequences listed, about a quarter are singletons. The CDR3 has 14 amino acids. V lost 1 base, J lost 4 bases, and 10 bases lay in between. Germline assignment: CDR1 SNHLY and CDR2 FYNNEI. Only a few counts were recorded for this clonotype. This sample also appeared in a second study, on T cells of mothers and their children.

This sequence joins TRBV2 and TRBJ2-5, with D hard to call. The sample comprised blood. The sequence derives from a boy between 10 and 17 years old in good health. The CDR3: CASSEGRSGETQYF. CDR3 DNA: TGTGCCAGCAGTGAAGGGCGATCTGGAGAGACCCAGTACTTC.